A selection of T cell receptor beta chains follows, all from one sample in a study of T cells in localized non-small cell lung cancer. Libraries were prepared by immunoSEQ multiplex PCR; TCRdb keeps only in-frame clonotypes and omits some of them. The repertoire holds roughly 6,000 clones, with 80% to 90% as singletons. The sample here was peripheral blood mononuclear cells, taken before any cancer treatment. The receptor source for this set is a female donor older than 55 with stage II lung adenocarcinoma. CDR3s include the opening cysteine and the closing phenylalanine or tryptophan. D genes are given only for firm matches. The size field is filled for only some rows; it gives once, few, many or a size class.

D | J | size | V | CDR3 | DNA
NA | TRBJ2-3 | NA | TRBV5-1 | CASSLAGRRGADTQYF | TGCGCCAGCAGCTTGGCCGGACGGAGGGGCGCAGATACGCAGTATTTT
TRBD1 | TRBJ2-1 | NA | TRBV5-8 | CASSSGTDRNNEQFF | TGTGCCAGCAGCTCCGGGACAGACAGAAACAATGAGCAGTTCTTC
NA | TRBJ2-2 | once | TRBV6-5 | CASRSLYTGELFF | TGTGCCAGCAGGAGCCTTTACACCGGGGAGCTGTTTTTT
NA | TRBJ1-5 | NA | TRBV7-2 | CASSPQRDQPQHF | TGTGCCAGCAGCCCTCAAAGGGATCAGCCCCAGCATTTT
NA | TRBJ1-6 | NA | TRBV19 | CASRPQGRSGSPLHF | TGTGCCAGTAGACCACAGGGCAGGAGTGGTTCACCCCTCCACTTT
NA | TRBJ2-6 | once | TRBV28 | CASSLLMGGARSGANVLTF | TGTGCCAGCAGTCTCCTTATGGGGGGCGCCCGCTCTGGGGCCAACGTCCTGACTTTC
TRBD1 | TRBJ1-4 | NA | TRBV10-2 | CASSTTGAATNEKLFF | TGCGCCAGCAGTACCACAGGGGCTGCAACTAATGAAAAACTGTTTTTT
TRBD1 | TRBJ1-4 | NA | TRBV2 | CASKRTGGEYQGEKLFF | TGTGCCAGCAAAAGGACAGGGGGCGAGTACCAGGGCGAAAAACTGTTTTTT
NA | TRBJ2-7 | NA | TRBV6-1 | CASSESSGSVYEQYF | TGTGCCAGCAGTGAAAGCTCGGGGAGCGTCTACGAGCAGTACTTC
NA | TRBJ2-2 | NA | TRBV2 | CASNEQPGELFF | TGTGCCAGCAACGAACAGCCCGGGGAGCTGTTTTTT
NA | TRBJ2-3 | NA | TRBV16 | CASSQSKPDTDTQYF | TGTGCCAGCAGCCAATCGAAGCCAGACACAGATACGCAGTATTTT
NA | TRBJ1-1 | NA | TRBV2 | CAESGTANTEAFF | TGTGCCGAAAGCGGGACGGCGAACACTGAAGCTTTCTTT
NA | TRBJ1-5 | few | TRBV6-5 | CASSLDTVQPQHF | TGTGCCAGCAGCCTGGACACTGTTCAGCCCCAGCATTTT
NA | TRBJ1-2 | few | TRBV19 | CASKEGRAINYGYTF | TGTGCCAGTAAGGAGGGCCGTGCGATAAACTATGGCTACACCTTC
NA | TRBJ1-5 | NA | TRBV2 | CASSPGGSSNQPQHF | TGTGCCAGCAGTCCAGGAGGTTCTAGCAATCAGCCCCAGCATTTT
NA | TRBJ1-1 | NA | TRBV19 | CASSIAGATNTEAFF | TGTGCCAGTAGTATAGCGGGAGCGACGAACACTGAAGCTTTCTTT
NA | TRBJ1-1 | NA | TRBV11-2 | CASSGQINTEAFF | TGTGCCAGCAGCGGACAGATTAACACTGAAGCTTTCTTT
NA | TRBJ2-2 | NA | TRBV7-3 | CASRLEGSSGELFF | TGTGCCAGCAGATTGGAGGGTTCCAGCGGGGAGCTGTTTTTT
NA | TRBJ2-5 | few | TRBV15 | CATSRGGPGGSQETQYF | TGTGCCACCAGCAGAGGGGGTCCCGGGGGAAGCCAAGAGACCCAGTACTTC
NA | TRBJ1-1 | NA | TRBV10-1 | CASSESEQRNTEAFF | TGCGCCAGCAGTGAGTCCGAACAGAGGAACACTGAAGCTTTCTTT
NA | TRBJ1-1 | NA | TRBV27 | CASSFQGRMNTEAFF | TGTGCCAGCAGTTTTCAGGGGAGAATGAACACTGAAGCTTTCTTT
NA | TRBJ1-1 | NA | TRBV5-4 | CASSPALLTEAFF | TGTGCCAGCAGCCCTGCCTTACTAACTGAAGCTTTCTTT
NA | TRBJ2-3 | once | TRBV9 | CASSTTEWYTDTQYF | TGTGCCAGCAGCACGACGGAGTGGTACACAGATACGCAGTATTTT
TRBD1 | TRBJ1-6 | few | TRBV2 | CASLTRGGDSPLHF | TGTGCCAGCCTCACCAGGGGGGGCGATTCACCCCTCCACTTT
TRBD2 | TRBJ2-3 | medium-sized | TRBV4-1 | CASSQVRTSGTDTQYF | TGCGCCAGCAGCCAAGTTAGGACTAGCGGGACAGATACGCAGTATTTT